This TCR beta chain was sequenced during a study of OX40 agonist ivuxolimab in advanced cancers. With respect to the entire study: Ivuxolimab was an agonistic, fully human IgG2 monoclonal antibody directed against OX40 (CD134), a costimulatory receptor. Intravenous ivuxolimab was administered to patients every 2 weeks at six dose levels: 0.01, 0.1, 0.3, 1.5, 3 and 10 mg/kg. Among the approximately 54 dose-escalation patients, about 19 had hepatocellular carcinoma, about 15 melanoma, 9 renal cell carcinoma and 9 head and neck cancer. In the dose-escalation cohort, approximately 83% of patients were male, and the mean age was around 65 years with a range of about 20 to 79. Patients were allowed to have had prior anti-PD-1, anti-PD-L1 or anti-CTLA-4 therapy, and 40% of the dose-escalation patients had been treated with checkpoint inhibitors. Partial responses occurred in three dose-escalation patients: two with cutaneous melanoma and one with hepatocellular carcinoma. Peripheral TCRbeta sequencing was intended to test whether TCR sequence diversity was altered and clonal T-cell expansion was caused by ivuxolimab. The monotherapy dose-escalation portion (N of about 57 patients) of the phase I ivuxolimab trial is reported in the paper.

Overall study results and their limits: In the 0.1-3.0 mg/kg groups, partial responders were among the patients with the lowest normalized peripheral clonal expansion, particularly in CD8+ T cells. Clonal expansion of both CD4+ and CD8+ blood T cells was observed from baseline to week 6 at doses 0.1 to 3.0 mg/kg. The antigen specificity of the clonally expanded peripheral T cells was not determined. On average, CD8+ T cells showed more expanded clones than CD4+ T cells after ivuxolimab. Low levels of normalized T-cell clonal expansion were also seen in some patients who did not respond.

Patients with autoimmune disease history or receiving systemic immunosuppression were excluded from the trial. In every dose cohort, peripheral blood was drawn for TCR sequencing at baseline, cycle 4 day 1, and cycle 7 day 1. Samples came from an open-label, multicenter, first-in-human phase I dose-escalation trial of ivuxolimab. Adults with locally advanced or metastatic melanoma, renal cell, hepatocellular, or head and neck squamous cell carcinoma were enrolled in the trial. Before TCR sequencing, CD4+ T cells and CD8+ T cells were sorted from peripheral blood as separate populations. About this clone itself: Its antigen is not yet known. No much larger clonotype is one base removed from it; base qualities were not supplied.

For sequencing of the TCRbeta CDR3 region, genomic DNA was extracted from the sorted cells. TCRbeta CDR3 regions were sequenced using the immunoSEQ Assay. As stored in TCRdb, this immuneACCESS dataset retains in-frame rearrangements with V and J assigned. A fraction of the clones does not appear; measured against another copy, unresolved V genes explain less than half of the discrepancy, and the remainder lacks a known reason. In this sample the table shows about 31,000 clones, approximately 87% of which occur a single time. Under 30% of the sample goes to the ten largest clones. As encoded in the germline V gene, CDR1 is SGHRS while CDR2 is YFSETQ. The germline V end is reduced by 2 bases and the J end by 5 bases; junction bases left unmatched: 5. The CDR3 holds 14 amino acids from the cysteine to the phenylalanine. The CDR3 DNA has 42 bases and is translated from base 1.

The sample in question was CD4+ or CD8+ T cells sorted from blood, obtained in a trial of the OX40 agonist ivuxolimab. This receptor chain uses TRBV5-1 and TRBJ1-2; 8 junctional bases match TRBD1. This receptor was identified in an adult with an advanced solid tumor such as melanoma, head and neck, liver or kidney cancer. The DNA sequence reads TGCGCCAGCAGCTTCCGGGACAGGCTATATGGCTACACCTTC. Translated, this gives CASSFRDRLYGYTF.